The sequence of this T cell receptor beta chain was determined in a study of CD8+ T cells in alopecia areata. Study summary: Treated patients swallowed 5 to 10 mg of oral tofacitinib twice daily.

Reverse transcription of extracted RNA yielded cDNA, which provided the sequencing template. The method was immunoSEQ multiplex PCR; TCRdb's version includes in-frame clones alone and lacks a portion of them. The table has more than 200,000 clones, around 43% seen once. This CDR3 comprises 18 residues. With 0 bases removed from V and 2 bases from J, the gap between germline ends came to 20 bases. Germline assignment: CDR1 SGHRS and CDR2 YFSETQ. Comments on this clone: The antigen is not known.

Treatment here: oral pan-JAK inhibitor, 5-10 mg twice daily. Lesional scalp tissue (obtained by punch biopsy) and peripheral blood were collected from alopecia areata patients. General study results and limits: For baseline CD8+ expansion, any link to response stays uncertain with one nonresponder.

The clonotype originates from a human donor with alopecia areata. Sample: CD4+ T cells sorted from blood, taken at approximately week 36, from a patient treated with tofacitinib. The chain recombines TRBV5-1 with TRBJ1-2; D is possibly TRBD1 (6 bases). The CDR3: CASSLGLTDRKFNYGYTF. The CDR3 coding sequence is TGCGCCAGCAGCTTGGGACTAACGGACAGAAAGTTCAACTATGGCTACACCTTC.